This entry is about one T cell receptor (beta chain). Its matching antigen is unknown. V was cut by 0 bases and J by 8 bases, with 17 bases left in between. Germline V gene sequence: CDR1 LGHNA, CDR2 YSLEER. The CDR3 runs to 16 residues. This sample stems from a study of identical twins. Via MiXCR, TCRdb re-called the 5' RACE reads, giving one row per CDR3 protein. The repertoire has some 710,000 distinct CDR3 sequences, over 5% of them found once; the top ten carry roughly 2%. Study results and limitations: Invariant MAIT and iNKT cells are populations that could partly confound zero-insertion analyses.

Sample: naive T cells sorted from blood. The rearrangement joins TRBV4-3 to TRBJ2-1, with D maybe TRBD2 (6 bases). The clonotype comes from a man aged 18 to 29 in good health. The CDR3 DNA sequence: TGCGCCAGCAGCCAAGAGAGACTAGGCGCTAGAGATGAGCAGTTCTTC. This encodes CASSQERLGARDEQFF.